This section outlines one T cell receptor beta chain sequence together with its context. Its antigen is currently not known. Base quality data are lacking; no much larger clone is found one base away. Between the V and J ends, shortened by 5 bases and 8 bases respectively, the junction contains 18 bases. For CDR1 and CDR2, the germline V gene lists SGHTA and FQGNSA. The CDR3 measures 14 amino acids from cysteine to phenylalanine. The DNA shown is the 42-base CDR3, in frame from base 1. RNA was extracted using the RNeasy kit, and about 0.45 to 1 microgram was reverse transcribed with random hexamers. TCR beta CDR3 regions were amplified with the immunoSEQ multiplex PCR assay covering 54 Vbeta and 13 Jbeta segments. Bias from PCR amplification was corrected by using a synthetic template baseline for primer optimization and for computational correction. The published analysis was carried out like this. Reads were annotated to V, D and J genes according to IMGT and were analyzed with immunoSEQ Analyzer, with only productive sequences retained. To calculate clonality, Shannon entropy was normalized by log2 of the number of productive unique sequences and then subtracted from one. For each patient and control, public and private clones were evaluated among the 100 most prevalent clones. A clone was defined as Susac-specific if it was absent from the healthy and MS cohorts, from 1052 published viral clones and from other ImmuneACCESS disease sequences. TCRdb ran its own pipeline on the public reads, namely fastp trimming at Q25 and MiXCR clone calling, and kept in-frame beta chains. Each entry is one CDR3 protein sequence, shown with its most common DNA and genes. Clone size and V and J calls follow TCRdb, not the original study. In all, the sample holds about 120,000 distinct CDR3 sequences, and approximately 90% of those were seen once. The ten biggest clones cover roughly 0.11% of the sample.

Peripheral blood CD8+ and CD4+ T cells from healthy donors, Susac syndrome patients and multiple sclerosis patients were profiled by high-throughput TCR beta sequencing. Healthy donors were age- and sex-matched controls. Bulk CD8+ and CD4+ T cells were purified by magnetic negative isolation, whereas CD8+ TEMRA cells were enriched by FACS. Blood was collected in EDTA tubes and processed within 24 hours, with PBMCs isolated through density gradient centrifugation. PBMCs destined for TCR sequencing were cryopreserved in liquid nitrogen and later thawed in a 37 °C water bath. A purity of at least 90% was achieved for sorted or isolated CD4+, CD8+ and CD8+ TEMRA cells. The data belong to a study of CD8 T cells in Susac syndrome (dated by TCRdb to the late 2010s). Some background on the complete study: The study used repertoire sequencing to test whether antigen drove CD8+ T cell activation and differentiation in Susac syndrome. Clonality of the CD8+ T cell repertoire was compared between 11 to 12 healthy donors, about 14 Susac syndrome patients and roughly 16 multiple sclerosis patients. General findings and caveats noted by the study authors: The number of individuals in the TCR sequencing and HLA analysis was acknowledged as relatively small.

The chain uses TRBV7-2 and TRBJ1-2; a confident D gene designation cannot be given. The receptor's source is a human donor in good health. Sequenced material: CD8+ T cells from PBMCs. DNA sequence: TGTGCCAGCAGCCCGACGGCCGCAGACGGGGGCTACACCTTC. Its protein product is CASSPTAADGGYTF. With the portions outside the CDR3 filled from the reference TRBV7-2 and TRBJ1-2 genes, the complete variable region becomes GAGVSQSPSNKVTEKGKDVELRCDPISGHTALYWYRQSLGQGLEFLIYFQGNSAPDKSGLPSDRFSAERTGGSVSTLTIQRTQQEDSAVYLCASSPTAADGGYTFGSGTRLTVV.